Listed below are T cell receptor beta chains from one sample, sequenced in a study of OX40 agonist ivuxolimab in advanced cancers. Here immunoSEQ multiplex PCR was the method, and the copy in TCRdb shows in-frame clones only, minus some. The sample has tens of thousands of clones; roughly 89% are singletons. The sample was CD4+ or CD8+ T cells sorted from blood, taken in a trial of the OX40 agonist ivuxolimab. The source of these receptors is an adult with an advanced solid tumor such as melanoma, head and neck, liver or kidney cancer. Both conserved end residues are part of each CDR3. A D gene is named only where the DNA matches it firmly. Size is omitted from some rows. Given values are once, few, many or a class for expanded clones.

v_call	j_call	d_call	clone_size	cdr3_nt	cdr3_aa
TRBV28	TRBJ2-3	TRBD2	-	TGTGCCAGCGGGGCGGGAGGAGATACGCAGTATTTT	CASGAGGDTQYF
TRBV18	TRBJ2-7	-	once	TGTGCCAGCTCACCACCCGCAGCACCCGAGCAGTACTTC	CASSPPAAPEQYF
TRBV9	TRBJ1-5	-	-	TGTGCCAGCAGCGTAGAAGGGGGTTCCAATCAGCCCCAGCATTTT	CASSVEGGSNQPQHF
TRBV2	TRBJ1-2	TRBD1	-	TGTGCCAGCAGTCGACAGGGGGCCATTCAGATCTCCCTCCTTGGCTACACCTTC	CASSRQGAIQISLLGYTF
TRBV5-5	TRBJ2-3	-	-	TGTGCCAGCAGCTTGGGCGGGGCCCCTTTCACAGATACGCAGTATTTT	CASSLGGAPFTDTQYF
TRBV6-6	TRBJ1-5	TRBD1	-	TGTGCCAGCAGTTTGACAGGGCATAGCAATCAGCCCCAGCATTTT	CASSLTGHSNQPQHF
TRBV19	TRBJ1-5	-	-	TGTGCCAGTAGTCAAGGGGGGGGGCGCGGCAATCAGCCCCAGCATTTT	CASSQGGGRGNQPQHF
TRBV9	TRBJ2-2	-	-	TGTGCCAGCAGTGGGAGTGACAGAGGGGGCACCGGGGAGCTGTTTTTT	CASSGSDRGGTGELFF
TRBV7-3	TRBJ2-5	TRBD1	-	TGTGCCAGCAGCGCCGGGGACAGTCGAGGGGAGACCCAGTACTTC	CASSAGDSRGETQYF
TRBV6-1	TRBJ1-5	-	-	TGTGCCAGCAGTGGAAACAGGGACCAGCCCCAGCATTTT	CASSGNRDQPQHF
TRBV7-6	TRBJ1-2	-	-	TGTGCCAGCAGCCCTAGACAGTTCTATGGCTACACCTTC	CASSPRQFYGYTF
TRBV19	TRBJ2-2	TRBD1	-	TGTGCCAGTAGAGTACAGGGGACCGGGGAGCTGTTTTTT	CASRVQGTGELFF
TRBV27	TRBJ2-2	-	-	TGTGCCAGCAGGACCTCAGGGACGACCACCGGGGAGCTGTTTTTT	CASRTSGTTTGELFF
TRBV6-5	TRBJ2-5	-	-	TGTGCCAGCAATTACAGGCGGACCCAGTACTTC	CASNYRRTQYF
TRBV27	TRBJ1-2	TRBD1	once	TGTGCCAGCAGTTTCCGACAGGGGGCGGCTGGCTACACCTTC	CASSFRQGAAGYTF
TRBV5-1	TRBJ1-1	TRBD1	-	TGCGCCAGCAGCTGGGGACAGCACAACACTGAAGCTTTCTTT	CASSWGQHNTEAFF
TRBV7-3	TRBJ2-3	-	-	TGTGCCAGCAGCCTCACAGATACGCAGTATTTT	CASSLTDTQYF
TRBV5-1	TRBJ2-7	-	once	TGCGCCAGCAGCTTGGCCTTGGGTCCAACTTACCCTATCCTTTTC	CASSLALGPTYPILF
TRBV19	TRBJ1-2	TRBD1	-	TGTGCCAGTCGGACAGGGAGAGTCTATGGCTACACCTTC	CASRTGRVYGYTF
TRBV5-1	TRBJ1-1	-	-	TGCGCCAGCAGCTTGGATGGGGGATCCACTGAAGCTTTCTTT	CASSLDGGSTEAFF
TRBV18	TRBJ1-3	-	-	TGTGCCAGCTCACCTAACTCTGGAAACACCATATATTTT	CASSPNSGNTIYF
TRBV10-3	TRBJ2-7	-	-	TGTGCCATCAGTGAGTCTGTGGAGGGTCGCTACGAGCAGTACTTC	CAISESVEGRYEQYF
TRBV6-5	TRBJ2-2	-	-	TGTGCCAGCAGTGGGGGTAACACCGGGGAGCTGTTTTTT	CASSGGNTGELFF
TRBV19	TRBJ1-6	-	-	TGTGCCAGTAGTACGACCTGGACGAGTTATAATTCACCCCTCCACTTT	CASSTTWTSYNSPLHF
TRBV29-1	TRBJ2-3	-	once	TGCAGCGTTGCCACTCGGTCAGGGGAAACGGCGCAGTATTTT	CSVATRSGETAQYF
TRBV7-2	TRBJ2-5	-	-	TGTGCCAGCAGCTTAGCGAGTGGCGAGACCCAGTACTTC	CASSLASGETQYF
TRBV7-2	TRBJ1-2	-	-	TGTGCCAGCAGCTTAGGGAGGTTACAGGGCTATGGCTACACCTTC	CASSLGRLQGYGYTF
TRBV7-9	TRBJ1-4	TRBD1	-	TGTGCCAGCAGCTGGGGGACAGCAACTAATGAAAAACTGTTTTTT	CASSWGTATNEKLFF
TRBV7-9	TRBJ2-5	-	once	TGTGCCAGCAGTCAAGTACAAGGGTACCAAGAGACCCAGTACTTC	CASSQVQGYQETQYF
TRBV19	TRBJ2-3	-	-	TGTGCCAGTAGTATAAGGAACGGTGGAACAGATACGCAGTATTTT	CASSIRNGGTDTQYF
TRBV23-1	TRBJ2-2	-	-	TGCGCCTGTCTCAAAGGGCGCCAGATTCCCACCGGGGAGCTGTTTTTT	CACLKGRQIPTGELFF
TRBV5-1	TRBJ2-3	-	-	TGCGCCAGCAGCTTCCTAGCAGTTACTAGCACAGATACGCAGTATTTT	CASSFLAVTSTDTQYF
TRBV18	TRBJ2-5	-	-	TGTGCCAGCTCACTTTTTGGGCAGGGGCAAGAGACCCAGTACTTC	CASSLFGQGQETQYF
TRBV28	TRBJ1-2	-	-	TGTGCCAGCAGTAACGGACCGAACACTAACTATGGCTACACCTTC	CASSNGPNTNYGYTF
TRBV6-5	TRBJ2-7	TRBD1	-	TGTGCCAGCAGTCTAACCAGGACAGGGGTGTACGAGCAGTACTTC	CASSLTRTGVYEQYF
TRBV6-1	TRBJ2-2	TRBD1	few	TGTGCCAGCAAGGGACAGGGGGCGGACACCGGGGAGCTGTTTTTT	CASKGQGADTGELFF
TRBV7-9	TRBJ1-1	-	-	TGTGCCAGCAGTGCGGAGGTGGTAGCTTTCTTT	CASSAEVVAFF
TRBV5-4	TRBJ1-2	-	-	TGTGCCAGCAGCTTGGAGGCAGTCCTCGCCGGAGGCTACACCTTC	CASSLEAVLAGGYTF
TRBV7-8	TRBJ2-7	TRBD2	-	TGTGCCAGCAGCTTAGGCCTAGCGGGAGTCGCCGAGCAGTACTTC	CASSLGLAGVAEQYF
TRBV7-6	TRBJ1-1	-	-	TGTGCCAGCAGCTTATTCGGGGTGTCGGGCACTGAAGCTTTCTTT	CASSLFGVSGTEAFF
TRBV7-2	TRBJ1-2	-	-	TGTGCTACTACCGATAACTATGGCTACACCTTC	CATTDNYGYTF
TRBV6-5	TRBJ1-2	TRBD1	-	TGTGCCAGCAGGCTGGATCAGGGGGCGCGGGGCTACACCTTC	CASRLDQGARGYTF